The 7 T cell receptor beta chains in this list originate from one sample, sequenced in a study of a mutant IDH1 vaccine in newly diagnosed glioma. Noted time point: baseline, week 1 (first vaccination visit). Treatment described: pre-vaccination baseline after standard-of-care therapy. The method was immunoSEQ multiplex PCR; TCRdb's version includes in-frame clones alone and lacks a portion of them. The sample holds approximately 88,000 clones; over 75% are singletons and the top ten take less than 8.5%. Sequencing was performed on PBMCs, taken from a glioma patient treated with radiotherapy, temozolomide or both. These receptors all stem from a man in his forties with glioma.

The rearrangement uses TRBV19 and TRBJ1-1; D possibly corresponds to TRBD1 (5 bases). CDR3 length: 14 amino acids. Germline V CDR1 and CDR2: LNHDA, SQIVND (reference sequence). The ends were cut back, 0 bases at V and 8 bases at J, with 13 bases in the middle. The CDR3 sequence: CASSIEGRGMEAFF. CDR3 DNA sequence: TGTGCCAGTAGTATAGAGGGGAGGGGAATGGAAGCTTTCTTT.

The CDR3 spells CASGAGWAEKLFF. CDR3 DNA sequence: TGTGCCAGCGGTGCGGGATGGGCGGAAAAACTGTTTTTT. The chain carries TRBV28 and TRBJ1-4; D unresolved. This CDR3 comprises 13 residues. Germline-derived CDR1 and CDR2 are MDHEN and SYDVKM. The germline V and J ends were trimmed by 8 bases and 8 bases, with 15 bases remaining between them.

Turning to this clone: A much more abundant neighbour one base away suggests this may be a read error. The chain joins TRBV7-2 to TRBJ2-7; D gene unclear. Germline CDR1 and CDR2: SGHTA and FQGNSA. The CDR3 spans 13 residues. The CDR3 region is CAGSLGRDYEQYF. CDR3 DNA: TGTGCCGGCAGCTTAGGCAGAGACTACGAGCAGTACTTC.

V and J are TRBV19 and TRBJ1-2; D gene unclear. Germline V gives CDR1 LNHDA, CDR2 SQIVND (reference sequence). Trimming left V 2 bases short and J 6 bases short, with 13 bases between. The CDR3 is 14 amino acids. CDR3 DNA: TGTGCCAGTAGTATAAGTCGATCCCCAAATGGCTACACCTTC. Translated: CASSISRSPNGYTF.

Details on this clone: Other DNA sequences in this sample translate to the same CDR3. The CDR3 loop is CASSGGGETQYF. The CDR3 DNA reads TGTGCCAGCTCGGGGGGCGGGGAGACCCAGTACTTC. V usage is TRBV7-2 and J usage is TRBJ2-5; TRBD2 might be the D (7 bases). Germline CDR1 is SGHTA and CDR2 is FQGNSA. The CDR3 loop spans 12 amino acids. V was cut by 8 bases and J by 5 bases, with 12 bases left in between.

The chain has TRBV27 and TRBJ2-7; the match to TRBD1 covers 11 bases. The germline gives CDR1 MNHEY, CDR2 SMNVEV (reference sequence). This CDR3 has 14 amino acids. Trimming at V came to 5 bases and at J to 7 bases, leaving 7 bases not matched to a gene. In DNA, the CDR3 is TGTGCCAGCAGTCTCGGACAGGGGGCAAGTGAGCAGTACTTC. Its protein is CASSLGQGASEQYF.

This chain connects TRBV28 to TRBJ1-2; TRBD1 aligns across 7 bases. From germline, CDR1 is MDHEN and CDR2 SYDVKM. This CDR3 has 14 amino acids. The J segment lost 4 bases and the V segment lost 6 bases, leaving 8 bases of the junction unmatched. For the CDR3, the DNA is TGTGCCAGCAGCCCACCGGGACAGCCCTATGGCTACACCTTC. This gives the protein CASSPPGQPYGYTF.